The table lists the clone carrying this T cell receptor (beta chain) with a few counts. The antigen is undetermined. The source of the sample is a study of identical twins. Points from the study as a whole: Monozygotic twins shared more out-of-frame TCR alpha than recombination models predicted.

The CDR3 runs 13 residues. Trimming removed 5 bases from V and 7 bases from J, with 12 bases in between. Per the germline V gene, CDR1 is KGHSH and CDR2 is LQKENI. MiXCR, run by TCRdb on the 5' RACE reads, gives a single entry per CDR3 protein. The sample lists about 520,000 distinct CDR3 sequences; roughly 21% were seen once. These same data were also listed under a study on T cells expressing NK-cell markers. As that study records: About 1.0-7.0% of CD8+ T cells in 6 or 7 donors belonged to dominant NKG2C+ clonotypes.

The rearrangement links TRBV18 to TRBJ2-1, with a tentative D call TRBD1 (5 bases). The sequenced material came from CD4+ T cells sorted from blood. This receptor was obtained from a woman between 18 and 30 years old in good health. The CDR3 region has the DNA TGTGCCAGCTCAAAGGGGTTAGGGAATGAGCAGTTCTTC. It specifies CASSKGLGNEQFF.